These T cell receptor beta chains were read from a single sample in a study of blood T cell repertoires in COVID-19. TCRdb's table, derived via immunoSEQ multiplex PCR, lists solely in-frame clones and lacks some. The sample holds 99,000 or so clones, over 75% seen once. Sequencing used peripheral blood. The receptors originated from a man aged 50-59 years with acute or convalescent COVID-19. CDR3s include the opening cysteine and the closing phenylalanine or tryptophan. Fields, in order: CDR3 protein, CDR3 DNA, D gene, V gene, J gene, clone size. A D gene is named only where the DNA matches it firmly. Clone size appears in some rows only: once, few, many, or a class for an expanded clone.

CASSRQGAGEQYF	TGTGCCAGCAGCCGACAGGGGGCGGGGGAGCAGTACTTC	TRBD1	TRBV6-5	TRBJ2-7	NA
CSVTGGQAQETQYF	TGCAGCGTTACTGGGGGACAGGCACAAGAGACCCAGTACTTC	TRBD1	TRBV29-1	TRBJ2-5	once
CASSPTTSSRETQYF	TGTGCCAGTAGTCCGACGACTAGCAGCCGTGAGACCCAGTACTTC	TRBD2	TRBV19	TRBJ2-5	NA
CASSYGTGRKNIQYF	TGTGCCAGCAGTTACGGGACAGGAAGAAAAAACATTCAGTACTTC	TRBD1	TRBV6-5	TRBJ2-4	NA
CASSRFGTGGNTIYF	TGTGCCAGTAGTAGATTTGGGACAGGGGGAAACACCATATATTTT	TRBD1	TRBV19	TRBJ1-3	NA
CASSHQRDSYEQYF	TGTGCCAGCAGCCACCAGCGGGACTCCTACGAGCAGTACTTC	TRBD2	TRBV6-5	TRBJ2-7	NA
CASRTTGLQETQYF	TGTGCCAGCAGAACGACAGGGCTCCAAGAGACCCAGTACTTC	TRBD1	TRBV6-5	TRBJ2-5	NA
CASSWGLEGGEQFF	TGTGCCAGCAGCTGGGGACTAGAAGGGGGTGAGCAGTTCTTC	TRBD2	TRBV7-3	TRBJ2-1	NA
CASSPAGDTQYF	TGTGCCAGCAGTCCAGCGGGAGATACGCAGTATTTT	NA	TRBV7-9	TRBJ2-3	NA
CASSFGPLGQWSNQPQHF	TGTGCCAGCAGCTTTGGCCCCCTTGGACAGTGGTCCAATCAGCCCCAGCATTTT	NA	TRBV12-1	TRBJ1-5	NA
CASSQARVSYNEQFF	TGTGCCAGCAGCCAAGCCAGGGTTTCCTACAATGAGCAGTTCTTC	NA	TRBV3-1/TRBV3-2	TRBJ2-1	NA
CASRELGYNEQFF	TGTGCCAGCAGGGAGTTAGGCTACAATGAGCAGTTCTTC	NA	TRBV27	TRBJ2-1	NA
CASSPPRRGRREDNEQFF	TGTGCCAGCAGCCCCCCCCGAAGGGGGCGTAGAGAGGACAATGAGCAGTTCTTC	TRBD1	TRBV7-9	TRBJ2-1	NA
CASSSYSTSGRASYNEQFF	TGTGCCAGCAGCTCCTATTCGACTAGCGGGAGGGCCTCATACAATGAGCAGTTCTTC	TRBD2	TRBV7-3	TRBJ2-1	NA
CASSYRDRGLEQYF	TGTGCCAGCAGTTACAGAGACAGGGGGCTCGAGCAGTACTTC	TRBD1	TRBV6-6	TRBJ2-7	NA
CASSTVDRGRPYEQYF	TGTGCCAGCAGTACCGTTGACAGGGGGCGCCCCTACGAGCAGTACTTC	TRBD1	TRBV6-2/TRBV6-3	TRBJ2-7	once
CASSGRTGGSTDTQYF	TGTGCCAGCAGTGGTCGGACAGGGGGGTCCACAGATACGCAGTATTTT	TRBD1	TRBV2	TRBJ2-3	NA
CAWSVGDRVNEKLFF	TGTGCCTGGAGTGTAGGGGACAGGGTTAATGAAAAACTGTTTTTT	TRBD1	TRBV30	TRBJ1-4	once
CASRSSGREMQFF	TGCGCCAGCAGAAGTAGCGGGAGGGAAATGCAGTTCTTC	TRBD2	TRBV10-2	TRBJ2-1	few
CASSQDWGQQETQYF	TGCGCCAGCAGCCAAGATTGGGGACAGCAAGAGACCCAGTACTTC	TRBD1	TRBV4-1	TRBJ2-5	NA
CASSVGSGTWETQYF	TGTGCCAGCAGCGTAGGCTCGGGGACTTGGGAGACCCAGTACTTC	NA	TRBV5-5	TRBJ2-5	NA
CASSSRPGLAGGRSDTQYF	TGTGCCAGCAGCTCTCGACCGGGACTAGCGGGGGGGCGGTCAGATACGCAGTATTTT	TRBD2	TRBV7-2	TRBJ2-3	NA
CASSYSGRENTIYF	TGTGCCAGCAGTTACTCGGGGAGGGAAAACACCATATATTTT	NA	TRBV6-5	TRBJ1-3	NA
CASSHLRKNTGELFF	TGTGCCAGCAGTCATTTGCGGAAGAACACCGGGGAGCTGTTTTTT	NA	TRBV6-4	TRBJ2-2	NA
CASSPRTNGGNTIYF	TGTGCCAGCAGCCCCCGGACTAACGGTGGAAACACCATATATTTT	NA	TRBV3-1/TRBV3-2	TRBJ1-3	NA
CASSPTGFTLHF	TGTGCCAGCAGTCCAACAGGGTTCACCCTCCACTTT	NA	TRBV28	TRBJ1-6	NA
CASSSRTGQGEF	TGTGCCAGCAGTTCGAGGACAGGCCAGGGGGAGTTC	TRBD1	TRBV6-5	TRBJ1-2	NA
CASSYSGEVGNSPLHF	TGTGCCAGCAGTTACTCGGGAGAAGTTGGAAATTCACCCCTCCACTTT	NA	TRBV6-6	TRBJ1-6	NA
CASSLRGRGSYEQYF	TGTGCCAGCAGCCTCAGGGGGCGAGGTTCCTACGAGCAGTACTTC	TRBD1	TRBV3-1/TRBV3-2	TRBJ2-7	NA
CASSPWDRGSSEQYF	TGTGCCAGCAGTCCATGGGACAGGGGATCCTCCGAGCAGTACTTC	TRBD1	TRBV27	TRBJ2-7	few